These 32 T cell receptor beta chains originate from one sample sequenced in a study of metastatic and nonmetastatic thyroid tumors. With MiXCR, TCRdb reprocessed the PCR reads. The sample has roughly 15,000 clones, under 35% seen once. Thyroid surgery was performed in patients who had received no treatment beforehand. Sequenced input: adjacent normal tissue. These receptors all stem from a female donor with papillary thyroid cancer or a benign thyroid nodule (not recorded which). Some clones in this sample may be carry-over from other donors' samples.

The sample holds a few counts of this clone. Other nucleotide sequences from this sample produce the same CDR3. The V gene is TRBV19, the J gene TRBJ1-5; unclear D gene. V was cut by 1 base and J by 10 bases, with 11 bases left in between. This CDR3 comprises 13 residues. Germline V CDR1 and CDR2: LNHDA, SQIVND (reference sequence). The CDR3 DNA reads TGTGCCAGTAGTATAGGGGGAAGTCAACCCCAGCATTTT. Residues: CASSIGGSQPQHF.

The chain uses TRBV20-1 and TRBJ1-6, with a tentative D call TRBD1 (6 bases). From germline, CDR1 is DFQATT and CDR2 SNEGSKA (reference sequence). Trimming shortened V by 6 bases and J by 4 bases, and 19 bases separated the two germline ends. The CDR3 length is 16 residues. The CDR3 coding sequence is TGCAGTGCCGACACTGCCGGGGGCCCTTATAATTCACCCCTCCACTTT. Amino acids: CSADTAGGPYNSPLHF.

This clone was observed a few times. The rearrangement joins TRBV15 to TRBJ2-7, with D perhaps matching TRBD1 (5 bases). The germline V gene has CDR1 LNHNV and CDR2 YYDKDF (reference sequence). The CDR3 loop spans 15 amino acids. Trimming left V 1 base short and J 7 bases short, with 17 bases between. The CDR3 reads CATSRGTLGPGEQYF. CDR3 nucleotides: TGTGCCACCAGCAGAGGGACATTAGGGCCAGGGGAGCAGTACTTC.

In this sample, this clone turned up a few times. The V gene is TRBV19, the J gene TRBJ1-6, with 9 positions matching TRBD1. The germline V gene has CDR1 LNHDA and CDR2 SQIVND (reference sequence). The CDR3 extends over 15 amino acids. Trimming cost V 3 bases and J 10 bases; bases outside gene matches: 7. CDR3 protein: CASSMANRGQSPLHF. The CDR3 coding sequence is TGTGCCAGTAGTATGGCTAACAGGGGGCAATCACCCCTCCACTTT.

This clone has only a few counts. This chain joins TRBV15 and TRBJ2-2; perhaps TRBD2 as D (6 bases). In germline, CDR1 is LNHNV, CDR2 YYDKDF (reference sequence). There are 14 residues in the CDR3. Trimming stripped 4 bases from V and 3 bases from J, with 9 bases between. The chain's CDR3 is CATSTGADTGELFF. CDR3 bases: TGTGCCACCAGCACGGGAGCTGACACCGGGGAGCTGTTTTTT.

The V call is TRBV6-1, the J call TRBJ2-7, with 7 positions matching TRBD1. Germline CDR1 MNHNS, CDR2 SASEGT. The CDR3 length is 16 residues. Trimming cost V 5 bases and J 2 bases; bases outside gene matches: 12. The CDR3 here is CASSKFWTGGTYEQYF. The CDR3 DNA is TGTGCCAGCAGTAAATTCTGGACAGGAGGAACCTACGAGCAGTACTTC.

The J gene is TRBJ2-7, the V gene TRBV20-1, with a tentative D call TRBD1 (6 bases). Trimming removed 8 bases at V and 4 bases at J, with 33 bases between. This CDR3 spans 18 amino acids. Germline-derived CDR1 and CDR2 are DFQATT and SNEGSKA (reference sequence). The CDR3 nucleotides are TGCAGTCCCCGATCCTCGACAGGCCGATCTATACAGAATTACGAGCAGTACTTC. Its translation: CSPRSSTGRSIQNYEQYF.

The CDR3 protein is CASSQAGGPVGTGELFF. CDR3 nucleotide sequence: TGTGCCAGCAGCCAAGCCGGTGGGCCTGTGGGCACCGGGGAGCTGTTTTTT. The J gene is TRBJ2-2, the V gene TRBV4-2; unclear D gene. Trimming pared 1 base from V and 4 bases from J, leaving 16 bases between. The CDR3 sequence is 17 residues long. CDR1 and CDR2 from the germline V gene are LGHNA and YNFKEQ.

As concerns this clone: The junction shows a germline mismatch at one end, possibly a read error. The J gene is TRBJ2-1, the V gene TRBV4-2, with D perhaps being TRBD1 or TRBD2 (5 bases each). Looked up from germline, CDR1 is LGHNA and CDR2 is YNFKEQ. The CDR3 is made up of 15 amino acids. The CDR3 region has the DNA TGTGCCAGCAGACAAGGTTCTGATCGGGGCGATGCGGAGTTCTTC. This sequence encodes CASRQGSDRGDAEFF.

This clone showed up just once. The chain uses TRBV5-1 and TRBJ1-1, with unresolved D. In germline, CDR1 is SGHRS, CDR2 YFSETQ. V shed 3 bases and J shed 0 bases, with 9 bases lying between them. The CDR3 spans 14 residues. The CDR3 DNA reads TGCGCCAGCAGCTCGAGCGGAATGAACACTGAAGCTTTCTTT. This translates into CASSSSGMNTEAFF.

In this sample, this clone turned up a few times. The chain is built from TRBV20-1 and TRBJ2-1, with TRBD2 matching 12 bases. Germline-derived CDR1 and CDR2 are DFQATT and SNEGSKA (reference sequence). The CDR3 consists of 15 residues. The V and J ends lost 5 bases and 7 bases, in that order; junction bases with no gene match: 9. The CDR3 sequence: CSAPSTSGSLNEQFF. The DNA for the CDR3 is TGCAGTGCTCCTTCGACTAGCGGGAGTTTAAATGAGCAGTTCTTC.

This clone showed up just a few times. The chain employs TRBV5-1 and TRBJ2-1; TRBD2 aligns across 7 bases. CDR3 length: 18 amino acids. From germline, CDR1 is SGHRS and CDR2 YFSETQ. V gave up 0 bases and J gave up 2 bases; unmatched junction bases: 11. CDR3 protein: CASSLEGGGSSTYNEQFF. The CDR3 nucleotides read TGCGCCAGCAGCTTGGAAGGCGGCGGGAGCTCGACCTACAATGAGCAGTTCTTC.

Concerning this clone: A read error may account for a junction end that differs from germline. The rearrangement uses TRBV3-1 and TRBJ2-7; tentative D call: TRBD1 (5 bases). The CDR3 has 11 amino acids. Germline V CDR1 and CDR2: LGHDT, YNNKEL (reference sequence). The CDR3 spells CASRQGAEQYF. DNA of the CDR3: TGTGCCAGCAGACAAGGGGCCGAGCAGTACTTC.

This clone is labeled medium-sized (0.01 to 0.1%). V and J are TRBV24-1 and TRBJ2-5; 7 bases align to TRBD2. V was clipped by 3 bases and J by 0 bases; unmatched bases: 3. Germline V CDR1 and CDR2: KGHDR, SFDVKD. This CDR3 has 15 amino acids. The CDR3 reads CATSDVAGDQETQYF. In nucleotides, the CDR3 is TGTGCCACCAGTGATGTGGCGGGAGACCAAGAGACCCAGTACTTC.

This clone has a handful of counts. The V and J genes are TRBV6-1 and TRBJ2-3; 8 bases match TRBD1. The germline gives CDR1 MNHNS, CDR2 SASEGT. The CDR3 is made up of 16 amino acids. With 6 bases clipped from V and 2 bases from J, the junction kept 10 bases outside the gene matches. CDR3 loop: CASRRGTGEFTDTQYF. CDR3 nucleotides: TGTGCCAGCAGGCGAGGGACAGGAGAATTCACAGATACGCAGTATTTT.

By sample share, this clone is medium-sized (0.01 to 0.1%). The DNA for the CDR3 is TGCGCCAGCAGCTTTACCTACTATGGCTACACCTTC. It encodes CASSFTYYGYTF. The J gene is TRBJ1-2, the V gene TRBV5-1; D ambiguous. Per the germline V gene, CDR1 is SGHRS and CDR2 is YFSETQ. The CDR3 spans 12 residues. Trimming pared 2 bases from V and 3 bases from J, leaving 5 bases between. The variable domain in full, with the rest retrieved from reference TRBV5-1 and TRBJ1-2, is KAGVTQTPRYLIKTRGQQVTLSCSPISGHRSVSWYQQTPGQGLQFLFEYFSETQRNKGNFPGRFSGRQFSNSRSEMNVSTLELGDSALYLCASSFTYYGYTFGSGTRLTVV.

The chain employs TRBV4-3 and TRBJ2-1; 7 nucleotides match TRBD2. Germline V gene sequence: CDR1 LGHNA, CDR2 YSLEER. The CDR3 length is 14 residues. Unmatched junction bases numbered 2, after V lost 1 base and J lost 5 bases. The CDR3 reads CASSQGTSHNEQFF. The CDR3 DNA reads TGCGCCAGCAGCCAAGGGACTAGTCACAATGAGCAGTTCTTC.

This clone was detected a few times. The CDR3 loop reads CASSSVPGLAGIADTQYF. DNA of the CDR3: TGCGCCAGCAGCTCTGTCCCGGGACTAGCGGGAATCGCAGATACGCAGTATTTT. This chain joins TRBV5-1 and TRBJ2-3; 13 positions agree with TRBD2. CDR3 size: 18 residues. Germline assignment: CDR1 SGHRS and CDR2 YFSETQ. V shed 3 bases, J shed 4 bases, and the junction held 11 bases outside the gene matches.

The chain recombines TRBV19 with TRBJ2-2; 10 nucleotides line up with TRBD1. This CDR3 spans 16 amino acids. With V trimmed by 5 bases and J by 4 bases, 7 bases remained unmatched. The germline gives CDR1 LNHDA, CDR2 SQIVND (reference sequence). The CDR3 reads CASSPRQGALTGELFF. The CDR3 DNA sequence: TGTGCCAGTAGTCCGCGACAGGGGGCGCTCACCGGGGAGCTGTTTTTT.

V and J are TRBV28 and TRBJ1-2; tentatively, D is TRBD1 (5 bases). This CDR3 region has 14 residues. Trimming took off 3 bases at V and 8 bases at J, with 16 bases between the two ends. Germline CDR1 MDHEN, CDR2 SYDVKM. The CDR3 loop reads CASSFGTGVGGYTF. CDR3 bases: TGTGCCAGCAGTTTTGGGACGGGGGTAGGGGGCTACACCTTC.

V gene TRBV28 combines with J gene TRBJ1-2; 7 bases fit TRBD1. The CDR3 covers 12 residues. Germline V gene lookup returns CDR1 MDHEN and CDR2 SYDVKM. J was trimmed by 8 bases and V by 3 bases; bases with no gene match: 3. The CDR3 DNA reads as TGTGCCAGCAGTTTGACAGGGAACGGCTACACCTTC. It specifies CASSLTGNGYTF.

This clone occurred a few times. The V and J genes are TRBV2 and TRBJ2-7; D possibly corresponds to TRBD1 (6 bases). The V end was cut by 3 bases, the J end by 5 bases, with 11 bases between. Looked up from germline, CDR1 is SNHLY and CDR2 is FYNNEI. This CDR3 is 13 amino acids long. Here the CDR3 reads CASSEQGMNEQYF. As DNA, the CDR3 is TGTGCCAGCAGTGAGCAGGGGATGAACGAGCAGTACTTC.

This clone was recorded a few times. V is TRBV2 and J is TRBJ1-1; tentative D call: TRBD1 (5 bases). CDR1 is SNHLY and CDR2 is FYNNEI in the germline V gene. The CDR3 runs 13 residues. With 4 bases removed from V and 3 bases from J, the gap between germline ends came to 9 bases. The CDR3 DNA sequence: TGTGCCAGCAGTGTAGAGGGGCACACTGAAGCTTTCTTT. As protein: CASSVEGHTEAFF.

Concerning this clone itself: The junction departs from germline at one end; a sequencing error may be responsible. The rearrangement links TRBV6-2 or TRBV6-3 to TRBJ1-3, with D unresolved. The V gene's germline CDR1 is MNHEY and CDR2 SVGEGT. The CDR3 runs 16 residues. CDR3 in amino acids: CGSSQNSAPPGNTIYF. DNA for the CDR3: TGTGGCAGCAGCCAGAACAGTGCTCCACCTGGAAACACCATATATTTT.

This chain links TRBV11-2 with TRBJ2-1; TRBD2 matches at 10 bases. The CDR3 spans 16 residues. Trimming at V came to 5 bases and at J to 6 bases, leaving 10 bases not matched to a gene. From germline, CDR1 is SGHAT and CDR2 FQNNGV. Written as DNA, the CDR3 is TGTGCCAGCAGCCCAGGACTAGCGGTAGTAATCAATGAGCAGTTCTTC. This gives the protein CASSPGLAVVINEQFF. Full variable domain (remainder filled in from reference TRBV11-2 and TRBJ2-1): EAGVAQSPRYKIIEKRQSVAFWCNPISGHATLYWYQQILGQGPKLLIQFQNNGVVDDSQLPKDRFSAERLKGVDSTLKIQPAKLEDSAVYLCASSPGLAVVINEQFFGPGTRLTVL.

The chain has TRBV19 and TRBJ2-2; D perhaps matches TRBD1 (5 bases). The germline gives CDR1 LNHDA, CDR2 SQIVND (reference sequence). Deletions cut 0 bases from V and 7 bases from J, with 12 bases between. The CDR3 has 15 residues. CDR3 sequence: CASSIDGAVNGELFF. CDR3 in DNA: TGTGCCAGTAGTATAGATGGGGCAGTGAACGGGGAGCTGTTTTTT.

V gene TRBV7-2 combines with J gene TRBJ2-7, with 8 bases lining up with TRBD1. Germline V gene lookup returns CDR1 SGHTA and CDR2 FQGNSA. The CDR3 totals 14 residues. V lost 5 bases to trimming and J lost 5 bases; unmatched junction nucleotides: 8. The CDR3 nucleotides read TGTGCCAGCAGCGCCCAGGGGGCGCGCGACGAGCAGTACTTC. Encoded protein: CASSAQGARDEQYF.

This chain joins TRBV7-6 and TRBJ2-3, with D maybe TRBD2 (5 bases). Trimming took 0 bases from V and 3 from J, leaving 7 bases between them. The CDR3 is 14 amino acids. CDR1 and CDR2 (germline): SGHVS, FNYEAQ. The chain's CDR3 is CASSLAAETDTQYF. In nucleotides, the CDR3 is TGTGCCAGCAGCTTAGCAGCGGAGACAGATACGCAGTATTTT.

This clone came up a few times. The V call is TRBV20-1, the J call TRBJ2-1, with D possibly being TRBD2 (6 bases). Trimming took 5 bases from V and 4 from J, leaving 18 bases between them. The CDR3 consists of 15 residues. Per germline, CDR1 DFQATT and CDR2 SNEGSKA (reference sequence). The CDR3 bases are TGCAGTGCTCGCCCTGGGGGGTCGGGATACAATGAGCAGTTCTTC. It encodes CSARPGGSGYNEQFF.

By its share, this clone is medium-sized. This chain links TRBV10-3 with TRBJ1-1; D is uncertain. Per the germline V gene, CDR1 is ENHRY and CDR2 is SYGVKD. Trimming removed 0 bases at V and 0 bases at J, with 2 bases between. This CDR3 comprises 13 residues. This chain's CDR3 is CAISESLNTEAFF. The CDR3 nucleotides read TGTGCCATCAGTGAGTCTTTGAACACTGAAGCTTTCTTT.

In the case of this clone: One junction end disagrees with the germline gene, perhaps due to a read error. The chain uses TRBV6-2 or TRBV6-3 and TRBJ2-7; no reliable D call. Germline V CDR1 and CDR2: MNHEY, SVGEGT. CDR3 length equals 14 residues. The CDR3 nucleotides are TGTGCCAGCAGTTCCTGCGAGATCTCCTCCGAGCAGTACTTC. It specifies CASSSCEISSEQYF.

The chain links TRBV6-1 to TRBJ2-1; D might be TRBD1 (5 bases). This CDR3 has 14 amino acids. V was shortened by 5 bases and J by 3 bases, with 11 bases between the two germline ends. From germline, CDR1 is MNHNS and CDR2 SASEGT. CDR3 DNA sequence: TGTGCCAGCAGTTGGGGCCCAAACTACAATGAGCAGTTCTTC. Translation gives CASSWGPNYNEQFF.